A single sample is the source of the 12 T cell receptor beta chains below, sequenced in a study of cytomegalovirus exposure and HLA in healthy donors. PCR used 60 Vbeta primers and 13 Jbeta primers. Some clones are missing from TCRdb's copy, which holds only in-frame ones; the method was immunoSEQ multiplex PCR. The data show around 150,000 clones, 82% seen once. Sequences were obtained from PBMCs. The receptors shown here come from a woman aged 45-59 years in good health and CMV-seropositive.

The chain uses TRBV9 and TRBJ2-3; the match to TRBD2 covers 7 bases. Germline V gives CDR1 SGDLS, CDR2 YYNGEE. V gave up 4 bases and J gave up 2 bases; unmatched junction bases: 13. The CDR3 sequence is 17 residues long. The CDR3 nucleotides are TGTGCCAGCAGCCGAGGTCGGGGCGGGGGATTCACAGATACGCAGTATTTT. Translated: CASSRGRGGGFTDTQYF.

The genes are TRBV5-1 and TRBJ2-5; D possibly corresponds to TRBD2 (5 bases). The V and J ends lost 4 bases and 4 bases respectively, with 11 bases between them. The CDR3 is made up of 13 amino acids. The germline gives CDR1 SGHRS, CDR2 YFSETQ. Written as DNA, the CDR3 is TGCGCCAGCAGCCGGACTTTTCGAGAGACCCAGTACTTC. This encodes CASSRTFRETQYF.

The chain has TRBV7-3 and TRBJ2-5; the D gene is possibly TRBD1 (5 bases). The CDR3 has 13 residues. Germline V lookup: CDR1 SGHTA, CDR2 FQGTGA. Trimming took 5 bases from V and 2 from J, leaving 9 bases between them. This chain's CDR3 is CASSPQGQETQYF. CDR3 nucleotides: TGTGCCAGCAGCCCCCAGGGACAAGAGACCCAGTACTTC.

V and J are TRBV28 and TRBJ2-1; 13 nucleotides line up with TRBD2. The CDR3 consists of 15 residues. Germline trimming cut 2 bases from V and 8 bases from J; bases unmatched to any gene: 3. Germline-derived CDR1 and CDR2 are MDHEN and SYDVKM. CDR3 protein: CASSLGGLAGHEQFF. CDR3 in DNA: TGTGCCAGCAGTTTAGGGGGACTAGCGGGACATGAGCAGTTCTTC.

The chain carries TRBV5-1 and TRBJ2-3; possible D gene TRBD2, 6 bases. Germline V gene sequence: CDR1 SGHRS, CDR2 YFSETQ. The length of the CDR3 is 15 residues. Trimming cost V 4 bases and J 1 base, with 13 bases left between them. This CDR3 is CASSASPGGTDTQYF. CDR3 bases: TGCGCCAGCAGCGCATCCCCGGGGGGCACAGATACGCAGTATTTT.

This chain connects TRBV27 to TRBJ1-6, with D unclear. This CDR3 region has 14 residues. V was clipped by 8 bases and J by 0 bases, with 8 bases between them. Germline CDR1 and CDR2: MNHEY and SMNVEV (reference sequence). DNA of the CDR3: TGTGCCAGCGGGCCGAGCTCCTATAATTCACCCCTCCACTTT. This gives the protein CASGPSSYNSPLHF.

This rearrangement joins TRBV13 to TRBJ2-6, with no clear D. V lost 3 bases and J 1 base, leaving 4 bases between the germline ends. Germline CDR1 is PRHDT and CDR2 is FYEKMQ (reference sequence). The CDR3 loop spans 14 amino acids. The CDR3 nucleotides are TGTGCCAGCAGCTTTAATTCTGGGGCCAACGTCCTGACTTTC. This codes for CASSFNSGANVLTF.

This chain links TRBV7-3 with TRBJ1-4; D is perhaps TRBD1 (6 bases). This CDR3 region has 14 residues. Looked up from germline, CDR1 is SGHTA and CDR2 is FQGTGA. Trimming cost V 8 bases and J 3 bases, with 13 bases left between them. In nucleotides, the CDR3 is TGTGCCAGCCCCTGGGGGCCGGCTAATGAAAAACTGTTTTTT. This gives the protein CASPWGPANEKLFF.

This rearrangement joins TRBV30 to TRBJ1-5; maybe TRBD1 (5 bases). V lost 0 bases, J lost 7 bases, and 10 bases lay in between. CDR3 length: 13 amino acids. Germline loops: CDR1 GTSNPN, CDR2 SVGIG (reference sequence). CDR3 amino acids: CAWSVRQRQPQHF. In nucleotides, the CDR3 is TGTGCCTGGAGTGTACGACAGAGACAGCCCCAGCATTTT.

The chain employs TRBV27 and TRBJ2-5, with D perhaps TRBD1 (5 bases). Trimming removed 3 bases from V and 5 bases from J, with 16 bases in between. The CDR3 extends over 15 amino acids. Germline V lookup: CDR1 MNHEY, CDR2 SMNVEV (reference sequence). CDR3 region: CASSFRDRPGETQYF. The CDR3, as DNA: TGTGCCAGCAGTTTCCGAGACAGACCTGGGGAGACCCAGTACTTC.

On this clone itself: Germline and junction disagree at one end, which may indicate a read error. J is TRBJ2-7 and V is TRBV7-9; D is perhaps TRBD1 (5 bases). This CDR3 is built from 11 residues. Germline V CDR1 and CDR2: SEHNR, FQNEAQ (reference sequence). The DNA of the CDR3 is TGTGCCAGCAGCCACTCGGACACACCTAACTTC. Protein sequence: CASSHSDTPNF. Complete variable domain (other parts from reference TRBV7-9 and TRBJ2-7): DTGVSQNPRHKITKRGQNVTFRCDPISEHNRLYWYRQTLGQGPEFLTYFQNEAQLEKSRLLSDRFSAERPKGSFSTLEIQRTEQGDSAMYLCASSHSDTPNFGPGTRLTVT.

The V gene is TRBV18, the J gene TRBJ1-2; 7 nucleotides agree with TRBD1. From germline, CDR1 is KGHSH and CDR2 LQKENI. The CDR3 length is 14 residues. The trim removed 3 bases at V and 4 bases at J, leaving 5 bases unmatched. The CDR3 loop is CASSPSRDSYGYTF. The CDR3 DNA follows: TGTGCCAGCTCACCCTCCCGGGACAGCTATGGCTACACCTTC.